Listed here are 27 T cell receptor beta chains from one sample, sequenced in a study of cytomegalovirus exposure and HLA in healthy donors. The PCR made use of 60 Vbeta and 13 Jbeta primers. The assay was immunoSEQ multiplex PCR, and TCRdb's table has in-frame clones only and misses some. The table for this sample gives about 160,000 clones. The sequencing input was PBMCs. The receptor set was obtained from a woman in her sixties in good health and CMV-seronegative.

The chain's CDR3 is CASRWTGGYSPLHF. CDR3 nucleotides: TGTGCCAGCAGGTGGACAGGGGGCTATTCACCCCTCCACTTT. This chain links TRBV6-5 with TRBJ1-6; TRBD1 agrees at 11 bases. Trimming at V came to 6 bases and at J to 8 bases, leaving 3 bases not matched to a gene. CDR1 and CDR2 (germline): MNHEY, SVGAGI. CDR3 length equals 14 residues.

The chain combines TRBV7-9 with TRBJ1-1; D gene ambiguous. The CDR3 runs 13 residues. CDR1 is SEHNR and CDR2 is FQNEAQ in the germline V gene (reference sequence). V lost 2 bases and J 2 bases, leaving 6 bases between the germline ends. In DNA, the CDR3 is TGTGCCAGCAGCTTACGAGGAAACACTGAAGCTTTCTTT. This translates into CASSLRGNTEAFF.

The gene calls are TRBV5-4 and TRBJ2-5; D is possibly TRBD2 (5 bases). The CDR3 spans 14 residues. The germline V and J ends were trimmed by 0 bases and 2 bases, with 8 bases remaining between them. Germline V CDR1 and CDR2: SGHNT, YYREEE (reference sequence). The CDR3 bases are TGTGCCAGCAGCTTGGGGACTCAGCAAGAGACCCAGTACTTC. Protein sequence: CASSLGTQQETQYF. Variable domain in full (rest from reference TRBV5-4 and TRBJ2-5): ETGVTQSPTHLIKTRGQQVTLRCSSQSGHNTVSWYQQALGQGPQFIFQYYREEENGRGNFPPRFSGLQFPNYSSELNVNALELDDSALYLCASSLGTQQETQYFGPGTRLLVL.

V gene TRBV4-2 combines with J gene TRBJ1-2; the D gene is possibly TRBD1 (6 bases). CDR3 size: 14 residues. V was cut by 0 bases and J by 6 bases, with 11 bases left in between. Germline V gene lookup returns CDR1 LGHNA and CDR2 YNFKEQ. The CDR3: CASSQDPQGNGYTF. In nucleotides, the CDR3 is TGTGCCAGCAGCCAAGACCCACAGGGCAATGGCTACACCTTC.

The chain is built from TRBV29-1 and TRBJ1-1; 10 bases line up with TRBD1. The CDR3 loop spans 13 amino acids. The germline gives CDR1 SQVTM, CDR2 ANQGSEA. V was pared by 7 bases and J by 1 base, with 3 bases of the junction left unmatched. CDR3 sequence reads: CSAGQGTNTEAFF. The CDR3 DNA reads TGCAGCGCGGGACAGGGGACGAACACTGAAGCTTTCTTT. The whole variable domain, filled in from reference TRBV29-1 and TRBJ1-1, reads SAVISQKPSRDICQRGTSLTIQCQVDSQVTMMFWYRQQPGQSLTLIATANQGSEATYESGFVIDKFPISRPNLTFSTLTVSNMSPEDSSIYLCSAGQGTNTEAFFGQGTRLTVV.

The chain couples TRBV6-1 to TRBJ2-1; D unclear. The CDR3 loop spans 13 amino acids. Germline values: CDR1 MNHNS, CDR2 SASEGT. Trimming stripped 3 bases from V and 8 bases from J, with 11 bases between. CDR3 sequence reads: CASSEPEKYEQFF. CDR3 sequence (DNA): TGTGCCAGCAGTGAGCCGGAGAAGTATGAGCAGTTCTTC.

In nucleotides, the CDR3 is TGTGCCAGCAGCGGTTTCCGGGACTACTCTGGCTACACCTTC. It specifies CASSGFRDYSGYTF. This chain uses TRBV2 with TRBJ1-2; weak D call: TRBD1 (5 bases). In germline, CDR1 is SNHLY, CDR2 FYNNEI. This CDR3 spans 14 amino acids. V dropped 6 bases and J dropped 7 bases, with 18 bases sitting between them.

This chain uses TRBV7-2 with TRBJ1-2; D ambiguous. Germline V gives CDR1 SGHTA, CDR2 FQGNSA. Between the trimmed V and J ends, which lost 0 bases and 3 bases, there was a span of 8 bases. The CDR3 loop spans 14 amino acids. The CDR3 DNA is TGTGCCAGCAGCTTAGCCACAGAATACTATGGCTACACCTTC. Amino acids: CASSLATEYYGYTF.

The chain uses TRBV7-2 and TRBJ1-3; possibly TRBD1 for D (6 bases). CDR3 length: 18 amino acids. Germline V gene data show CDR1 as SGHTA and CDR2 as FQGNSA. V shed 6 bases and J shed 0 bases, with 21 bases lying between them. The CDR3 here is CASRIIGGTGRSGNTIYF. CDR3 DNA: TGTGCCAGCAGGATCATAGGCGGTACAGGGCGCTCTGGAAACACCATATATTTT.

This chain uses TRBV15 with TRBJ2-1, with 9 bases matching TRBD2. Germline V gene lookup returns CDR1 LNHNV and CDR2 YYDKDF (reference sequence). The V and J ends lost 8 bases and 5 bases, in that order; junction bases with no gene match: 10. CDR3 length: 15 amino acids. CDR3 residues: CATALPAGGHNEQFF. Here the CDR3 DNA reads TGTGCCACCGCTCTCCCGGCGGGGGGGCACAATGAGCAGTTCTTC.

This rearrangement joins TRBV2 to TRBJ2-3, with TRBD2 identical over 10 bases. This CDR3 region has 16 residues. V was clipped by 1 base and J by 4 bases; unmatched bases: 5. In germline, CDR1 is SNHLY, CDR2 FYNNEI. CDR3: CASSEGLAGVADTQYF. The CDR3 DNA is TGTGCCAGCAGTGAAGGGCTAGCGGGGGTCGCAGATACGCAGTATTTT. Filled out from reference TRBV2 and TRBJ2-3, the complete variable domain reads EPEVTQTPSHQVTQMGQEVILRCVPISNHLYFYWYRQILGQKVEFLVSFYNNEISEKSEIFDDQFSVERPDGSNFTLKIRSTKLEDSAMYFCASSEGLAGVADTQYFGPGTRLTVL.

The chain carries TRBV18 and TRBJ2-3; tentative D call: TRBD1 (6 bases). The V end lost 3 bases, the J end lost 3 bases, and 13 bases lay between the germline ends. The CDR3 runs 15 residues. CDR1 and CDR2 from the germline V gene are KGHSH and LQKENI. The CDR3 loop reads CASSPLGQATDTQYF. The CDR3, as DNA: TGTGCCAGCTCACCGTTGGGACAAGCTACAGATACGCAGTATTTT.

V gene TRBV25-1 combines with J gene TRBJ1-2, with 7 bases lining up with TRBD1. Trimming cost V 6 bases and J 0 bases; bases outside gene matches: 16. Germline assignment: CDR1 MGHDK and CDR2 SYGVNS. The CDR3 extends over 18 amino acids. Here the CDR3 reads CASSIREGLGTANYGYTF. The DNA for the CDR3 is TGTGCCAGCAGCATTCGCGAAGGGCTCGGGACAGCTAACTATGGCTACACCTTC.

The chain joins TRBV7-2 to TRBJ1-5; D call uncertain. The germline V gene has CDR1 SGHTA and CDR2 FQGNSA. The CDR3 has 13 amino acids. The V and J ends lost 2 bases and 5 bases respectively, with 7 bases between them. The DNA of the CDR3 is TGTGCCAGCAGCTTATATCCGGATCAGCCCCAGCATTTT. This encodes CASSLYPDQPQHF.

The chain couples TRBV5-4 to TRBJ2-7, with 13 nucleotides matching TRBD2. CDR1 is SGHNT, CDR2 YYREEE, per germline (reference sequence). V lost 4 bases, J lost 4 bases, and 8 bases stayed unmatched. This CDR3 has 16 residues. The CDR3 DNA reads TGTGCCAGCAGCCAAGACGGACTAGCGGGAGTTTACGAGCAGTACTTC. Its protein is CASSQDGLAGVYEQYF. Full variable domain (remainder filled in from reference TRBV5-4 and TRBJ2-7): ETGVTQSPTHLIKTRGQQVTLRCSSQSGHNTVSWYQQALGQGPQFIFQYYREEENGRGNFPPRFSGLQFPNYSSELNVNALELDDSALYLCASSQDGLAGVYEQYFGPGTRLTVT.

The chain links TRBV19 to TRBJ2-7; 7 nucleotides match TRBD1. Germline lookup yields CDR1 LNHDA and CDR2 SQIVND (reference sequence). The CDR3 covers 13 residues. V gave up 10 bases and J gave up 0 bases; unmatched junction bases: 6. The CDR3 spells CATGTVGSYEQYF. CDR3 bases: TGTGCCACCGGGACAGTTGGCTCCTACGAGCAGTACTTC.

V usage is TRBV19 and J usage is TRBJ2-7, with D possibly being TRBD2 (6 bases). The CDR3 sequence is 14 residues long. Per germline, CDR1 LNHDA and CDR2 SQIVND (reference sequence). Trimming shortened V by 0 bases and J by 5 bases, and 11 bases separated the two germline ends. CDR3 sequence (DNA): TGTGCCAGTAGTATAGAGGAGGGGCTGGACGAGCAGTACTTC. Protein: CASSIEEGLDEQYF.

V usage is TRBV25-1 and J usage is TRBJ2-5; TRBD2 is a possible D gene (6 bases). The V end was cut by 2 bases, the J end by 6 bases, with 22 bases between. The CDR3 spans 17 residues. Germline V CDR1 and CDR2: MGHDK, SYGVNS. CDR3 in DNA: TGTGCCAGCAGTGAAGAGTTGGCAGGAGGGGCAAATAAGACCCAGTACTTC. Its protein is CASSEELAGGANKTQYF.

The chain uses TRBV7-6 and TRBJ2-7, with a weak D call TRBD2 (5 bases). CDR1 and CDR2 (germline): SGHVS, FNYEAQ. V lost 1 base and J 0 bases, leaving 10 bases between the germline ends. The CDR3 covers 15 residues. In nucleotides, the CDR3 is TGTGCCAGCAGCTTAGAGCCGGGGAGCTCCTACGAGCAGTACTTC. Protein sequence: CASSLEPGSSYEQYF.

CDR3 coding DNA: TGTGCCAGCAGCTTTGGGACTAGCGGAAACACCGGGGAGCTGTTTTTT. Translating gives CASSFGTSGNTGELFF. The V call is TRBV7-9, the J call TRBJ2-2, with TRBD2 matching 11 bases. Losses at the gene ends were 3 bases for V and 2 bases for J; bases not matched to a gene: 2. Germline V gene lookup returns CDR1 SEHNR and CDR2 FQNEAQ (reference sequence). This CDR3 is 16 amino acids long.

Here the CDR3 reads CASSSLTDSNYGYTF. For the CDR3, the DNA is TGTGCCAGCAGCTCCTTGACAGATTCTAACTATGGCTACACCTTC. The chain has TRBV7-9 and TRBJ1-2, with D tentatively TRBD1 (5 bases). CDR3 size: 15 residues. Germline V lookup: CDR1 SEHNR, CDR2 FQNEAQ (reference sequence). V lost 4 bases and J lost 0, with 12 bases in between. Complete variable domain (other parts from reference TRBV7-9 and TRBJ1-2): DTGVSQNPRHKITKRGQNVTFRCDPISEHNRLYWYRQTLGQGPEFLTYFQNEAQLEKSRLLSDRFSAERPKGSFSTLEIQRTEQGDSAMYLCASSSLTDSNYGYTFGSGTRLTVV.

CDR3 amino acids: CASSSGGRSNQPQHF. DNA of the CDR3: TGTGCCAGCAGCTCAGGGGGTAGGAGCAATCAGCCCCAGCATTTT. V usage is TRBV5-8 and J usage is TRBJ1-5; 7 bases agree with TRBD1. This CDR3 spans 15 amino acids. V shed 3 bases and J 1 base; nucleotides not matched to a gene: 4. Germline CDR1 is SGHTS and CDR2 is YDEGEE.

This chain uses TRBV5-1 with TRBJ2-5; 12 nucleotides match TRBD1. Germline CDR1 SGHRS, CDR2 YFSETQ. CDR3 length: 14 amino acids. The J segment lost 7 bases and the V segment lost 5 bases, leaving 6 bases of the junction unmatched. As DNA, the CDR3 is TGCGCCAGCAGGGGACAGGGGGCTGTCGGGACCCAGTACTTC. The encoded protein is CASRGQGAVGTQYF. Using reference TRBV5-1 and TRBJ2-5 for the parts outside the CDR3, the full variable domain is KAGVTQTPRYLIKTRGQQVTLSCSPISGHRSVSWYQQTPGQGLQFLFEYFSETQRNKGNFPGRFSGRQFSNSRSEMNVSTLELGDSALYLCASRGQGAVGTQYFGPGTRLLVL.

The chain links TRBV4-1 to TRBJ1-2; D perhaps matches TRBD1 (6 bases). The V end was cut by 4 bases, the J end by 2 bases, with 17 bases between. CDR1 is MGHRA, CDR2 YSYEKL, per germline. The CDR3 has 16 amino acids. CDR3 protein: CASSPQLVGANYGYTF. The CDR3 DNA follows: TGCGCCAGCAGCCCCCAATTGGTGGGGGCAAACTATGGCTACACCTTC.

CDR3 in amino acids: CASSVGTSSPADTQYF. CDR3 coding DNA: TGTGCCAGCAGCGTAGGGACTAGCTCCCCCGCAGATACGCAGTATTTT. The chain combines TRBV9 with TRBJ2-3; 8 bases are shared with TRBD2. The CDR3 has 16 residues. Per germline, CDR1 SGDLS and CDR2 YYNGEE. After removal of 0 bases from V and 4 bases from J, the junction contained 7 bases not matched to a gene.

The V call is TRBV28, the J call TRBJ1-4; D might be TRBD1 (6 bases). The V gene lost 8 bases and the J gene lost 0 bases, with 10 bases spanning the gap. The V gene's germline CDR1 is MDHEN and CDR2 SYDVKM. CDR3 length: 14 amino acids. CDR3 coding DNA: TGTGCCAGCGGGGGCAGCGCAACTAATGAAAAACTGTTTTTT. Encoded protein: CASGGSATNEKLFF.

V and J are TRBV11-2 and TRBJ2-1; 8 nucleotides align to TRBD1. Trimming removed 1 base from V and 3 bases from J; junction bases left unmatched: 2. The CDR3 is made up of 15 amino acids. Per germline, CDR1 SGHAT and CDR2 FQNNGV. The CDR3 DNA sequence: TGTGCCAGCAGCTTAGCAGGGGGCGACTACAATGAGCAGTTCTTC. Translation gives CASSLAGGDYNEQFF.